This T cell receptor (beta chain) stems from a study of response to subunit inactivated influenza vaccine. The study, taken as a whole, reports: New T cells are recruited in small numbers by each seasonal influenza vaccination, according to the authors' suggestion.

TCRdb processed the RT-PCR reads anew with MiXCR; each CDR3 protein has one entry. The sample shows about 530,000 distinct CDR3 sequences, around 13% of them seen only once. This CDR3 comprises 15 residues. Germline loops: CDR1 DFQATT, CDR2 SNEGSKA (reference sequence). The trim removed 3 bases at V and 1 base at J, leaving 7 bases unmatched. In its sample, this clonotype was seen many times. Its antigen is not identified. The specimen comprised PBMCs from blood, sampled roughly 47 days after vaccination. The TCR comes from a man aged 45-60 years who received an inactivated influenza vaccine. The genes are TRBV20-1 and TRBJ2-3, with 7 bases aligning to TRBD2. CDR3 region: CSARGRALGTDTQYF. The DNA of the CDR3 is TGCAGTGCTAGGGGGAGGGCCCTTGGCACAGATACGCAGTATTTT.